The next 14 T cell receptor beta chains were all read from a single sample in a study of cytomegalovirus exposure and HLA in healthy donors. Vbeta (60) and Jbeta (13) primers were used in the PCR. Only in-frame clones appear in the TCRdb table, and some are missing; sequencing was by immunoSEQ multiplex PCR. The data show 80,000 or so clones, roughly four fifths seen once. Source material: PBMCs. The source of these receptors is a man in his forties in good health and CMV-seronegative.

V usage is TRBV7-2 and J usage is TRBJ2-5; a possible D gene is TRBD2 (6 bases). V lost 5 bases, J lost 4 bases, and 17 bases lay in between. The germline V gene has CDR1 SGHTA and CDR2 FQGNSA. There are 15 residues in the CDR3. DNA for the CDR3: TGTGCCAGCAGCCGTTTTAGGCGGGACGGAGAGACCCAGTACTTC. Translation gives CASSRFRRDGETQYF.

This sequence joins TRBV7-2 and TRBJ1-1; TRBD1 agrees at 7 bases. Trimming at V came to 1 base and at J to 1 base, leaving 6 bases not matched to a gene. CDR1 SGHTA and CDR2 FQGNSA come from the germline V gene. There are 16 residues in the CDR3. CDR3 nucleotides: TGTGCCAGCAGCTTAGGCAGAGGGGGCGCGAACACTGAAGCTTTCTTT. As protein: CASSLGRGGANTEAFF.

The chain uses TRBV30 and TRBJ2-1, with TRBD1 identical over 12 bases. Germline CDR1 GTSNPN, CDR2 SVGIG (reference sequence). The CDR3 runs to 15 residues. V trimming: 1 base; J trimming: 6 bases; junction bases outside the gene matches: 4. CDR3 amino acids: CAWSAPGQGANEQFF. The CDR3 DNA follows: TGTGCCTGGAGTGCCCCGGGACAGGGGGCCAATGAGCAGTTCTTC. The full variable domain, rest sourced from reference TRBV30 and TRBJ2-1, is SQTIHQWPATLVQPVGSPLSLECTVEGTSNPNLYWYRQAAGRGLQLLFYSVGIGQISSEVPQNLSASRPQDRQFILSSKKLLLSDSGFYLCAWSAPGQGANEQFFGPGTRLTVL.

DNA for the CDR3: TGTGCCAGCAGGGCACAGGGGTTTGGGGCCCAAGAGACCCAGTACTTC. Amino acids: CASRAQGFGAQETQYF. The rearrangement links TRBV2 to TRBJ2-5, with TRBD1 matching 7 bases. Germline-derived CDR1 and CDR2 are SNHLY and FYNNEI. CDR3 length: 16 amino acids. J gave up 1 base and V 6 bases, and 11 bases lay outside the gene matches. The variable domain in full, completed from reference TRBV2 and TRBJ2-5, reads EPEVTQTPSHQVTQMGQEVILRCVPISNHLYFYWYRQILGQKVEFLVSFYNNEISEKSEIFDDQFSVERPDGSNFTLKIRSTKLEDSAMYFCASRAQGFGAQETQYFGPGTRLLVL.

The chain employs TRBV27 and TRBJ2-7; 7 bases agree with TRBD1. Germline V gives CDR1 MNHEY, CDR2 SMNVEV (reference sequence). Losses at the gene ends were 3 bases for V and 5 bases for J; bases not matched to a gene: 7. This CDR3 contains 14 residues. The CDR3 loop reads CASSLVTGFNEQYF. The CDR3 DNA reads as TGTGCCAGCAGTTTGGTGACAGGGTTCAACGAGCAGTACTTC.

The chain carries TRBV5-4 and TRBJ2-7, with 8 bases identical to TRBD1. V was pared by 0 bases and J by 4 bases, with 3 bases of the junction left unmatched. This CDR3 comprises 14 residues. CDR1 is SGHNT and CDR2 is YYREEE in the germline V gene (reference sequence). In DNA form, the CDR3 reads TGTGCCAGCAGCTTGGACAGGGGGACATACGAGCAGTACTTC. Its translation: CASSLDRGTYEQYF.

CDR3 amino acids: CATSSGDRGGLAGNTGELFF. CDR3 bases: TGTGCCACCAGCAGCGGGGACAGGGGGGGACTAGCGGGAAACACCGGGGAGCTGTTTTTT. The chain recombines TRBV15 with TRBJ2-2, with 13 positions matching TRBD2. This CDR3 contains 20 residues. The J segment lost 2 bases and the V segment lost 3 bases, leaving 12 bases of the junction unmatched. Germline loops: CDR1 LNHNV, CDR2 YYDKDF (reference sequence). The full variable domain, rest sourced from reference TRBV15 and TRBJ2-2, is DAMVIQNPRYQVTQFGKPVTLSCSQTLNHNVMYWYQQKSSQAPKLLFHYYDKDFNNEADTPDNFQSRRPNTSFCFLDIRSPGLGDTAMYLCATSSGDRGGLAGNTGELFFGEGSRLTVL.

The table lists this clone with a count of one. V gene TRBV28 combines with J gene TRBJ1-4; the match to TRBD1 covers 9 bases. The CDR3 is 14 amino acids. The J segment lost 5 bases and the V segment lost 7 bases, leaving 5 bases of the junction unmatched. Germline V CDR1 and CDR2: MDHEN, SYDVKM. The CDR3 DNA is TGTGCCAGCAAATCCGGGACAGGGAATGAAAAACTGTTTTTT. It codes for CASKSGTGNEKLFF.

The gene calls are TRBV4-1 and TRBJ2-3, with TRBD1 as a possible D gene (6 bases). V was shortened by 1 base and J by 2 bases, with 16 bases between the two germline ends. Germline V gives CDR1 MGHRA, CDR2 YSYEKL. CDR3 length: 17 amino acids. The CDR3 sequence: CASSQAPTGKYTDTQYF. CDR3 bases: TGCGCCAGCAGCCAAGCACCCACAGGGAAATACACAGATACGCAGTATTTT.

The CDR3 region has the DNA TGTGCCAGTAGTATAATCAACAGAGACACTGAAGCTTTCTTT. Encoded protein: CASSIINRDTEAFF. The V gene is TRBV19, the J gene TRBJ1-1; D gene uncertain. V was shortened by 2 bases and J by 3 bases, with 10 bases between the two germline ends. CDR1 is LNHDA and CDR2 is SQIVND in the germline V gene (reference sequence). The CDR3 sequence is 14 residues long.

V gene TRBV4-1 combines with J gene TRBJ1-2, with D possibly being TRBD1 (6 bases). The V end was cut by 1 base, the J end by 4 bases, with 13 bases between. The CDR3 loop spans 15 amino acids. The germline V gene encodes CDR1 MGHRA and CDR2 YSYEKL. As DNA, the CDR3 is TGCGCCAGCAGCCAAGTCAGGACAGCACTCTATGGCTACACCTTC. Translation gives CASSQVRTALYGYTF.

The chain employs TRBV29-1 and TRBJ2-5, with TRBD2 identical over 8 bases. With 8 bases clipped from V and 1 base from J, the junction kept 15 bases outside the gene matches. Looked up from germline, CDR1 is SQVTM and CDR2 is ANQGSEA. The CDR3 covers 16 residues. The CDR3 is CSTQLLAVPFQETQYF. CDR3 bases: TGCAGCACCCAGTTACTAGCGGTACCCTTCCAAGAGACCCAGTACTTC.

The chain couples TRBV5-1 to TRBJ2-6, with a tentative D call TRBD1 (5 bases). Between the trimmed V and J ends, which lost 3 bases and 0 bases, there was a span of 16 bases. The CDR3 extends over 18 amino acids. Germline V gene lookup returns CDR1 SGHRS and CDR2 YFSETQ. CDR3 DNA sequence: TGCGCCAGCAGCTCGACAGTTCTCTCATTCTCTGGGGCCAACGTCCTGACTTTC. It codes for CASSSTVLSFSGANVLTF.

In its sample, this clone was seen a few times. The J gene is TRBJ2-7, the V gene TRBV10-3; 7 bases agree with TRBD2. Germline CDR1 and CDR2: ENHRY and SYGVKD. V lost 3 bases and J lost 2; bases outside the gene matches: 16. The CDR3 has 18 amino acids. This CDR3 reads CAISDPGTRGRGAYEQYF. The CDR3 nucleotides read TGTGCCATCAGTGATCCCGGGACCCGGGGACGGGGGGCCTACGAGCAGTACTTC.